Each of the 9 T cell receptor beta chains below was sequenced from the same sample in a study of T cell responses to AZD1222 COVID-19 vaccine. Repertoires were generated with immunoSEQ multiplex PCR, while TCRdb's copy carries only in-frame clones and drops some. The repertoire holds tens of thousands of clones, with less than 90% as singletons. The sequenced sample was peripheral blood, obtained on day 0 of AZD1222 vaccination. All receptors derive from an adult in good health.

The chain links TRBV2 to TRBJ2-2, with a possible D match to TRBD2 (6 bases). This CDR3 contains 15 residues. Trimming pared 2 bases from V and 1 base from J, leaving 8 bases between. Germline CDR1 is SNHLY and CDR2 is FYNNEI. In DNA form, the CDR3 reads TGTGCCAGCAGTGAAACGGGGGAGAACACCGGGGAGCTGTTTTTT. Protein: CASSETGENTGELFF.

The V gene is TRBV5-1, the J gene TRBJ2-2, with 12 bases aligning to TRBD2. This CDR3 has 15 residues. CDR1 is SGHRS, CDR2 YFSETQ, per germline. J was trimmed by 6 bases and V by 5 bases; bases with no gene match: 5. DNA for the CDR3: TGCGCCAGCAGTTTACTAGCGGGAGGTGCCGGGGAGCTGTTTTTT. Encoded protein: CASSLLAGGAGELFF.

V usage is TRBV5-1 and J usage is TRBJ2-1; D ambiguous. Trimming left V 4 bases short and J 10 bases short, with 15 bases between. Germline CDR1 SGHRS, CDR2 YFSETQ. This CDR3 contains 13 residues. CDR3 residues: CASSDEPVTEQFF. The DNA of the CDR3 is TGCGCCAGCAGCGATGAGCCAGTTACCGAGCAGTTCTTC.

The gene calls are TRBV6-5 and TRBJ2-6, with unresolved D. The CDR3 has 14 residues. Germline assignment: CDR1 MNHEY and CDR2 SVGAGI. V lost 5 bases, J lost 0 bases, and 5 bases lay in between. CDR3 nucleotides: TGTGCCAGCAGTCAGAACTCTGGGGCCAACGTCCTGACTTTC. It is translated as CASSQNSGANVLTF.

The chain recombines TRBV29-1 with TRBJ2-1; D gene unclear. The CDR3 spans 13 residues. The germline V gene has CDR1 SQVTM and CDR2 ANQGSEA. Trimming cost V 4 bases and J 10 bases, with 17 bases left between them. CDR3 protein: CSVVDARTLEQFF. CDR3 nucleotide sequence: TGCAGCGTTGTTGACGCTAGGACCTTAGAGCAGTTCTTC.

In this sample, this clone turned up once. The chain uses TRBV19 and TRBJ2-4; 9 bases fit TRBD2. Germline CDR1 LNHDA, CDR2 SQIVND (reference sequence). This CDR3 is 14 amino acids long. J gave up 8 bases and V 3 bases, and 5 bases lay outside the gene matches. The CDR3 DNA sequence: TGTGCCAGTAGTATTGGGTTAGCGGGAGACATTCAGTACTTC. This encodes CASSIGLAGDIQYF.

The gene calls are TRBV15 and TRBJ1-6; no reliable D call. With 4 bases removed from V and 7 bases from J, the gap between germline ends came to 17 bases. Germline V CDR1 and CDR2: LNHNV, YYDKDF (reference sequence). The CDR3 consists of 16 residues. CDR3: CATSKDHMVGNSPLHF. The CDR3 DNA follows: TGTGCCACCAGCAAAGACCACATGGTAGGGAATTCACCCCTCCACTTT.

This clone was detected only once. This chain links TRBV18 with TRBJ2-6; D is unclear. This CDR3 region has 16 residues. Germline CDR1 is KGHSH and CDR2 is LQKENI. V lost 0 bases, J lost 0 bases, and 6 bases lay in between. The CDR3 bases are TGTGCCAGCTCACCACCGTCGAGCTCTGGGGCCAACGTCCTGACTTTC. Its protein is CASSPPSSSGANVLTF.

The genes are TRBV5-4 and TRBJ2-1; D unclear. This CDR3 has 14 residues. Germline V CDR1 and CDR2: SGHNT, YYREEE (reference sequence). V gave up 3 bases and J gave up 7 bases, with 14 bases separating them. CDR3 in amino acids: CASSWWGLENEQFF. Written as DNA, the CDR3 is TGTGCCAGCAGCTGGTGGGGTTTGGAAAATGAGCAGTTCTTC.